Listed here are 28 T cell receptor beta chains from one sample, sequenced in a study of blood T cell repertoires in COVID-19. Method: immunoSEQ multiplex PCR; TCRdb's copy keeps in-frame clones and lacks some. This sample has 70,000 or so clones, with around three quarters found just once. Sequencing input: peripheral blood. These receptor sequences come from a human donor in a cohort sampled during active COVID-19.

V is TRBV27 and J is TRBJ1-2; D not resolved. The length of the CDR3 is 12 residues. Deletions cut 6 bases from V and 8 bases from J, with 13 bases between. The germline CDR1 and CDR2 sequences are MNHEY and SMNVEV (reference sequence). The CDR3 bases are TGTGCCAGCAGCGATCCCCTAGACGGCTACACCTTC. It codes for CASSDPLDGYTF.

In DNA form, the CDR3 reads TGTGCCTGGAGCTCGAGACAGGGCTGGGCCAACGTCCTGACTTTC. As protein: CAWSSRQGWANVLTF. The V and J genes are TRBV30 and TRBJ2-6, with 7 bases that match TRBD1. This CDR3 contains 15 residues. Trimming removed 3 bases from V and 5 bases from J; junction bases left unmatched: 7. Germline V lookup: CDR1 GTSNPN, CDR2 SVGIG (reference sequence).

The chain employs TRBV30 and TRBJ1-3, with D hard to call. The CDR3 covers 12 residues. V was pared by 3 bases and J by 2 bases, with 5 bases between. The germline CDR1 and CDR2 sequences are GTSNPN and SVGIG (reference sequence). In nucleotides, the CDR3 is TGTGCCTGGAGCGGAGCTGGAAACACCATATATTTT. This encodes CAWSGAGNTIYF.

The CDR3, as DNA: TGTGCCAGCAGCTTTAGCGCCGCCGGGGAGCTGTTTTTT. It is translated as CASSFSAAGELFF. V usage is TRBV7-9 and J usage is TRBJ2-2, with D perhaps TRBD2 (5 bases). Germline CDR1 is SEHNR and CDR2 is FQNEAQ (reference sequence). This CDR3 region has 13 residues. V was clipped by 3 bases and J by 6 bases, with 8 bases between them.

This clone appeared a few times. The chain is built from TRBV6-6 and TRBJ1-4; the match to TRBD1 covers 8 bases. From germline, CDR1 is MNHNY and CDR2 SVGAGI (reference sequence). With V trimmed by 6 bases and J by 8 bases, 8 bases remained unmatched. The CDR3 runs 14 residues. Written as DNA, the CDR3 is TGTGCCAGCAGGGCCGACAGGGGTGGCGAAAAACTGTTTTTT. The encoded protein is CASRADRGGEKLFF.

The CDR3 is CASSSTGVDGYTF. In DNA form, the CDR3 reads TGCGCCAGCAGCTCCACAGGAGTTGATGGCTACACCTTC. The V call is TRBV5-1, the J call TRBJ1-2, with a possible D match to TRBD1 (5 bases). The germline CDR1 and CDR2 sequences are SGHRS and YFSETQ. This CDR3 region has 13 residues. V was shortened by 3 bases and J by 6 bases, with 12 bases between the two germline ends.

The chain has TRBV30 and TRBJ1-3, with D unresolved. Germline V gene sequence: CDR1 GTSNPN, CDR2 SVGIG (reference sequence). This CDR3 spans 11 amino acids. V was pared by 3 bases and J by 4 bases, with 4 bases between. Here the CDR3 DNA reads TGTGCCTGGAGGAGGGGAAACACCATATATTTT. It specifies CAWRRGNTIYF.

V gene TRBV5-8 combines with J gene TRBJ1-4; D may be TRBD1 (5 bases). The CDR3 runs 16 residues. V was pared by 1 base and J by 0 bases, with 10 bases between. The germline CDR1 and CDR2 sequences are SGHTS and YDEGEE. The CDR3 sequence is CASSLRGTATNEKLFF. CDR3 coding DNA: TGTGCCAGCAGCTTGAGGGGTACGGCAACTAATGAAAAACTGTTTTTT.

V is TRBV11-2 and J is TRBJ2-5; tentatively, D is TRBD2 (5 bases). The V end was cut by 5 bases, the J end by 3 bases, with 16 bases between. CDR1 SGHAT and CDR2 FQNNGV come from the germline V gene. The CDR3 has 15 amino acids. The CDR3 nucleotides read TGTGCCAGCAGCCGTTCGACCCCCGGGGAAGAGACCCAGTACTTC. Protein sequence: CASSRSTPGEETQYF.

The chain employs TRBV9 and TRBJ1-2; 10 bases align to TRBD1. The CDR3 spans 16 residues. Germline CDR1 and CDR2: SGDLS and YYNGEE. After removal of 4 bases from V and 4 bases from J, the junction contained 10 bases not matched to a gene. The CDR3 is CASSPRDRGRRYGYTF. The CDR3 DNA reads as TGTGCCAGCAGCCCCCGGGACAGGGGAAGGCGCTATGGCTACACCTTC.

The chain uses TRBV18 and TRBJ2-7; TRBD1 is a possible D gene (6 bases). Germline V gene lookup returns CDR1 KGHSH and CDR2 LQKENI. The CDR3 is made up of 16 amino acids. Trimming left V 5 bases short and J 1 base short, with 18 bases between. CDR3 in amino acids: CASSTTTGQVSYEQYF. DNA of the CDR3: TGTGCCAGCTCAACTACCACGGGACAAGTATCCTACGAGCAGTACTTC.

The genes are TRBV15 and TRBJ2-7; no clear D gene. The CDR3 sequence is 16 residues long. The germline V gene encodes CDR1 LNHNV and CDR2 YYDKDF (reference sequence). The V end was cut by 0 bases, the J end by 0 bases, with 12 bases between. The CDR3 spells CATSRDRLRSSYEQYF. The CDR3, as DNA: TGTGCCACCAGCAGAGATAGACTTAGGAGCTCCTACGAGCAGTACTTC.

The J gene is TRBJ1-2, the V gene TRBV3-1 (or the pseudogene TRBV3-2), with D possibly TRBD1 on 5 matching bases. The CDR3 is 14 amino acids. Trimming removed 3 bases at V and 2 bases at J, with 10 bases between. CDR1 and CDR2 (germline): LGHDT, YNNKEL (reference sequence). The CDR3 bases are TGTGCCAGCAGCCACCAGACAGACAACTATGGCTACACCTTC. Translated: CASSHQTDNYGYTF.

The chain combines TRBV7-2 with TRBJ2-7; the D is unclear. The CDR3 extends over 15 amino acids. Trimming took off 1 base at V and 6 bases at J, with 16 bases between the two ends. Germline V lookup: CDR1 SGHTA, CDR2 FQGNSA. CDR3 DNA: TGTGCCAGCAGCTTAGGCAACTCGGGTCTGGGCGAGCAGTACTTC. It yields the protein CASSLGNSGLGEQYF.

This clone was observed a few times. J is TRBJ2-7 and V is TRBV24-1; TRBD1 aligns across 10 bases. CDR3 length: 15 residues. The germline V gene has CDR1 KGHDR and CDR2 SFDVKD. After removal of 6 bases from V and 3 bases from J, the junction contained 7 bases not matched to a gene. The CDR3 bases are TGTGCCACCAGTACACACCGGGACAGGGGCTACGAGCAGTACTTC. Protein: CATSTHRDRGYEQYF.

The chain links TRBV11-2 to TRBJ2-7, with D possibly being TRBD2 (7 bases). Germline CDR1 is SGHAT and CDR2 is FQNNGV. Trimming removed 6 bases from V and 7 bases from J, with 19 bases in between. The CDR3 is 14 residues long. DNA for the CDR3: TGTGCCAGCAGACCCGTCGGGGGGCCGTGGGAGCAGTACTTC. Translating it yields CASRPVGGPWEQYF.

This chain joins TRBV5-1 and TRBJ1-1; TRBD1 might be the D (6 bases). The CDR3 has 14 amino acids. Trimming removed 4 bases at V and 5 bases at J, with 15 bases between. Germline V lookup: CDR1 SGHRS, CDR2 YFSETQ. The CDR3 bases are TGCGCCAGCAGCACTGCAGGGGTAGGTACTGAAGCTTTCTTT. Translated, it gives CASSTAGVGTEAFF.

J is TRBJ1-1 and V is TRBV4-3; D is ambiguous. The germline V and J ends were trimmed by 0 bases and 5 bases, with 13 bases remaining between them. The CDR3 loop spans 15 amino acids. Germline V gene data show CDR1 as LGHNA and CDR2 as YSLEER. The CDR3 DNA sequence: TGCGCCAGCAGCCAAGATCGAACGGGAAGGACTGAAGCTTTCTTT. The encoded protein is CASSQDRTGRTEAFF.

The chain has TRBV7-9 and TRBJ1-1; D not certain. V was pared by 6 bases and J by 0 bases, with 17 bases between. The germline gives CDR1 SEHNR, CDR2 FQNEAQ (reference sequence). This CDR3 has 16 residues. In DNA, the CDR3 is TGTGCCAGCAGTCCCCTTGTCCCGGGGATGAACACTGAAGCTTTCTTT. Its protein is CASSPLVPGMNTEAFF.

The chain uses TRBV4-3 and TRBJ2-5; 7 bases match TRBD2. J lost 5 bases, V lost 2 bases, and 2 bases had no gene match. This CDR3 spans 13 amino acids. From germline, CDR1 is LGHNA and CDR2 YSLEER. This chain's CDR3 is CASSQLGGETQYF. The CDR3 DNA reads TGCGCCAGCAGCCAACTGGGGGGGGAGACCCAGTACTTC.

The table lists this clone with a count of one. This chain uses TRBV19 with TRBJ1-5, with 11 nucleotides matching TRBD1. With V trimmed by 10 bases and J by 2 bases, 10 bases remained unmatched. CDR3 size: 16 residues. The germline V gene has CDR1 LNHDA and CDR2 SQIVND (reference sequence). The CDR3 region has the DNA TGTGCCACTAAGGACAGGGGGCGCCGGGGCAATCAGCCCCAGCATTTT. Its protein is CATKDRGRRGNQPQHF.

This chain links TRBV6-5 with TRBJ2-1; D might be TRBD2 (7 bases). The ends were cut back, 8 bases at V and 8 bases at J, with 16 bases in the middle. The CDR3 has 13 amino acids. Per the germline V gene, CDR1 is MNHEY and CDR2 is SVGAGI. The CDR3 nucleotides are TGTGCCAGCCTTCAGGGGAGGGCCGATGAGCAGTTCTTC. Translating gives CASLQGRADEQFF.

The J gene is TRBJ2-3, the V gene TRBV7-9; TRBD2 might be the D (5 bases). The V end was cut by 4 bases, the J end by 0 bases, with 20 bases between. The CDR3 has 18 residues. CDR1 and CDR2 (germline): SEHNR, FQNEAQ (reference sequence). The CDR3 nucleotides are TGTGCCAGCAGCTCCCCCCGCGGGCTAGCTGTTAGCACAGATACGCAGTATTTT. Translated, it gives CASSSPRGLAVSTDTQYF.

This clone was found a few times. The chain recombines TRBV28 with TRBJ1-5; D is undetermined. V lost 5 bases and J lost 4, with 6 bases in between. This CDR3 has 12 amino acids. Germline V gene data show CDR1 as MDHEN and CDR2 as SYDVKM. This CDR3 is CASSPSNQPQHF. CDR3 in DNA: TGTGCCAGCAGTCCCTCGAATCAGCCCCAGCATTTT.

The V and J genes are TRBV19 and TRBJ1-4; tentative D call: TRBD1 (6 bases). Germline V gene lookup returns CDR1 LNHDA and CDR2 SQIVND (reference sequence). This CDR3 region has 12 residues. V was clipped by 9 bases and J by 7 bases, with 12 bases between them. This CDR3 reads CASRTESEKLFF. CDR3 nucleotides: TGTGCCAGCCGGACAGAGAGTGAAAAACTGTTTTTT.

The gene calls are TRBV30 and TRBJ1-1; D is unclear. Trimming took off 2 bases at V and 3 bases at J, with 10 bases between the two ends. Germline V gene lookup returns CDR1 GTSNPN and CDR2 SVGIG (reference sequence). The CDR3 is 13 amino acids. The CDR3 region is CAWSKQRDTEAFF. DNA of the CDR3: TGTGCCTGGAGTAAGCAGCGAGACACTGAAGCTTTCTTT.

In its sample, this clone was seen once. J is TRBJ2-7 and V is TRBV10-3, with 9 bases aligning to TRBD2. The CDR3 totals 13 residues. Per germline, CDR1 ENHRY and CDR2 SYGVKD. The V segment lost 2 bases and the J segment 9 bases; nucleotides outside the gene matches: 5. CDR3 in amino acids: CAISERWREGQYF. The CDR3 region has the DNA TGTGCCATCAGTGAGAGGTGGCGGGAGGGGCAGTACTTC.

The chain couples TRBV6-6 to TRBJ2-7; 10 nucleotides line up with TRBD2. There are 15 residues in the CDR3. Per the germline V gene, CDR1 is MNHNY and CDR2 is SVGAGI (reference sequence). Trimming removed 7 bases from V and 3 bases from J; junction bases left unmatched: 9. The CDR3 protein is CASTPPSGGNYEQYF. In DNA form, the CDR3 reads TGTGCCAGCACCCCACCTAGCGGGGGAAACTACGAGCAGTACTTC.